The TCR beta chain under discussion was sequenced for a study of cytomegalovirus exposure and HLA in healthy donors. General study results and limits: Solely CMV serostatus was available to characterize immune exposure. The authors excluded some V segments, including TRBV6-2 and TRBV6-3, as indistinguishable. In vitro assays verified that a few CMV-associated chains recognized CMV antigens specifically.

The PCR used 60 Vbeta and 13 Jbeta primers. Sequencing was performed with immunoSEQ multiplex PCR; in TCRdb, only in-frame clones are kept and a portion is missing. This table has more than 95,000 clones, around 10% appearing once. There are a few counts of this clone. The antigen is undetermined. Germline V lookup: CDR1 GTSNPN, CDR2 SVGIG (reference sequence). CDR3 length: 13 amino acids. With 5 bases clipped from V and 3 bases from J, the junction kept 4 bases outside the gene matches. The material sequenced was PBMCs. This sequence was found in a man aged 25 to 45 in good health and CMV-seronegative. The chain uses TRBV30 and TRBJ1-5; TRBD1 matches at 7 bases. The CDR3 DNA reads as TGTGCCTGGGCAGACAGGGACAATCAGCCCCAGCATTTT. Protein product: CAWADRDNQPQHF.